This entry describes one TCR beta chain. These data belong to a study of blood T cell repertoires in COVID-19. For the study at large: COVID-19 samples collected from the United States, Italy and Spain covered acute and convalescent phases. Sources were T cells, B-cell-depleted T cells, or PBMCs; the material itself was cDNA or gDNA.

Per the original methods: Estimation of nucleated cell counts relied on the amplification of reference gene primers. TCRdb's table, derived via immunoSEQ multiplex PCR, lists solely in-frame clones and lacks some. V and J calls and clone size are those listed in that table; D and trimming were worked out from the DNA. This table has 250,000 to 350,000 clones, 88% appearing once. Seattle's cohort entered during active infection and was followed longitudinally. Looked up from germline, CDR1 is LNHNV and CDR2 is YYDKDF (reference sequence). This CDR3 is 15 amino acids long. Unmatched junction bases numbered 8, after V lost 5 bases and J lost 5 bases.

The receptor was derived from a young woman with COVID-19, enrolled during active disease. Sample: peripheral blood. This rearrangement joins TRBV15 to TRBJ2-1, with TRBD2 matching over 8 bases. The DNA for the CDR3 is TGTGCCACCAGCTTAACTTCGCGGGAGGACAATGAGCAGTTCTTC. As protein: CATSLTSREDNEQFF.